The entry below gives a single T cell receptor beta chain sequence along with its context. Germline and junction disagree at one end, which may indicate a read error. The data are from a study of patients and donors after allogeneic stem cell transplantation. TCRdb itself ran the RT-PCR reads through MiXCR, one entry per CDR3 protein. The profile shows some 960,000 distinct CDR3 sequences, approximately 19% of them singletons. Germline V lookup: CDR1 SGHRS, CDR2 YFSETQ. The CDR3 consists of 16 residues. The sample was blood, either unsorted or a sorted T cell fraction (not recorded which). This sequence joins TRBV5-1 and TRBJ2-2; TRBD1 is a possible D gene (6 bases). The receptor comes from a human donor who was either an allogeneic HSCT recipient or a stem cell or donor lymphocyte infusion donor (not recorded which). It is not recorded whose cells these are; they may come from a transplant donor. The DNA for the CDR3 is TGCGCCAGCAGCTTGGAGAGGGGGTCAAACACCGGGGAGCTGTTCTTT. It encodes CASSLERGSNTGELFF.